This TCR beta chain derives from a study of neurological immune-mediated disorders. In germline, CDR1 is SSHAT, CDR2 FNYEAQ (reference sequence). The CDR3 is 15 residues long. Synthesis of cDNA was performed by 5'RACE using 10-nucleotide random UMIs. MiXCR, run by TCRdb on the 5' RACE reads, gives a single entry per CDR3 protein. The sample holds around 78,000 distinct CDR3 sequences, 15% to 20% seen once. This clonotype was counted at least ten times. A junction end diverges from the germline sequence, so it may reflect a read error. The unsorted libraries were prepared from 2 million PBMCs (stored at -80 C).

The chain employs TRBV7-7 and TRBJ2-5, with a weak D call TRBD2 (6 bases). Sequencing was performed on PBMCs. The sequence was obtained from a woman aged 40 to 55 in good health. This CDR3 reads CASSLYRGGQETQYF. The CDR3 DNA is TGTGCTAGCAGCCTGTACCGGGGAGGACAAGAGACCCAGTACTTC. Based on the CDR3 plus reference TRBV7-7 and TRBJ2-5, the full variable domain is GAGVSQSPRYKVTKRGQDVTLRCDPISSHATLYWYQQALGQGPEFLTYFNYEAQPDKSGLPSDRFSAERPEGSISTLTIQRTEQRDSAMYRCASSLYRGGQETQYFGPGTRLLVL.